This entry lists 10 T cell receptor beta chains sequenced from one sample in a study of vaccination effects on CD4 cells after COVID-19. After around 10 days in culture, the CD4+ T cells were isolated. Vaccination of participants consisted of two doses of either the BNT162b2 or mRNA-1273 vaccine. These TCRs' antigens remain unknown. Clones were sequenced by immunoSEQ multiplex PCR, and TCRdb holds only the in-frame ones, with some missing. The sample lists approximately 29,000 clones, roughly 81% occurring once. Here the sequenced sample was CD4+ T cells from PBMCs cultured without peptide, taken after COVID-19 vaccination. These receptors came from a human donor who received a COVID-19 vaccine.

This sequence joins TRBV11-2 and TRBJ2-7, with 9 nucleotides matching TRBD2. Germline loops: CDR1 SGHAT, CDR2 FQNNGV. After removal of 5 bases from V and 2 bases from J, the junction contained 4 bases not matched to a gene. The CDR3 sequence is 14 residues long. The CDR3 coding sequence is TGTGCCAGCAGCGCCCTAGCGGGAACCTACGAGCAGTACTTC. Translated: CASSALAGTYEQYF.

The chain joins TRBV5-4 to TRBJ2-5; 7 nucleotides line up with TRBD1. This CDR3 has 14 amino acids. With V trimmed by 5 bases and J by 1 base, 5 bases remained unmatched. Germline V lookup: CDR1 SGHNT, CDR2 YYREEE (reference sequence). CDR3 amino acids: CASRRQGSQETQYF. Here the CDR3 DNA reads TGTGCCAGCAGAAGACAGGGATCCCAAGAGACCCAGTACTTC. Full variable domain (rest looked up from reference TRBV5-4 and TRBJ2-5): ETGVTQSPTHLIKTRGQQVTLRCSSQSGHNTVSWYQQALGQGPQFIFQYYREEENGRGNFPPRFSGLQFPNYSSELNVNALELDDSALYLCASRRQGSQETQYFGPGTRLLVL.

The CDR3 bases are TGTGCCAGCAGTGATCGAGGGAGTTGGAGCAATCAGCCCCAGCATTTT. Amino acid sequence: CASSDRGSWSNQPQHF. The rearrangement links TRBV2 to TRBJ1-5; the D is unclear. Per the germline V gene, CDR1 is SNHLY and CDR2 is FYNNEI. This CDR3 has 16 amino acids. Trimming pared 3 bases from V and 1 base from J, leaving 13 bases between. Full variable domain (outside the CDR3, taken from reference TRBV2 and TRBJ1-5): EPEVTQTPSHQVTQMGQEVILRCVPISNHLYFYWYRQILGQKVEFLVSFYNNEISEKSEIFDDQFSVERPDGSNFTLKIRSTKLEDSAMYFCASSDRGSWSNQPQHFGDGTRLSIL.

The CDR3 DNA sequence: TGCGCCAGCAGCCAAGATAGTCGACGGACAGCAGGAAACACCATATATTTT. Protein product: CASSQDSRRTAGNTIYF. This chain uses TRBV4-1 with TRBJ1-3; tentatively, D is TRBD1 (6 bases). Germline lookup yields CDR1 MGHRA and CDR2 YSYEKL. The CDR3 has 17 residues. V lost 0 bases to trimming and J lost 4 bases, with 16 bases between them.

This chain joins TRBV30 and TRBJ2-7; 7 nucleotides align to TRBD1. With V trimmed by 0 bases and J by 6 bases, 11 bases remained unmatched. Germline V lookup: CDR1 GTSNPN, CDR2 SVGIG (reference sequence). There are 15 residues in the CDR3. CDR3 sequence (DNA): TGTGCCTGGAGTGTTGGTTCGGGACAGCCTCTCGAGCAGTACTTC. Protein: CAWSVGSGQPLEQYF.

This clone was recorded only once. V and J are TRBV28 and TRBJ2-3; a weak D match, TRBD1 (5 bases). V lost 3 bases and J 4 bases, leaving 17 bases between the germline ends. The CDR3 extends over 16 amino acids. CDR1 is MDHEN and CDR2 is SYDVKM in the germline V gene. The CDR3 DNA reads TGTGCCAGCAGTTTTCAGGGTCGACCTCCAGCAGATACGCAGTATTTT. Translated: CASSFQGRPPADTQYF.

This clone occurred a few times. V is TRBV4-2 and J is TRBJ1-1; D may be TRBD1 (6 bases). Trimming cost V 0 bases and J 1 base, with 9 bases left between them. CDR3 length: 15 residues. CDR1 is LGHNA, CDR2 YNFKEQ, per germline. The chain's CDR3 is CASSQEGGENTEAFF. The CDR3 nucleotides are TGTGCCAGCAGCCAAGAAGGGGGGGAGAACACTGAAGCTTTCTTT.

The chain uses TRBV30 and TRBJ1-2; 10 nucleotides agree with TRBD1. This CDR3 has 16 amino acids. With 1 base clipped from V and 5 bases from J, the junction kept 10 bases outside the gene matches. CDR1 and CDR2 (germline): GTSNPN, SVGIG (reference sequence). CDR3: CAWSEDRGRFYYGYTF. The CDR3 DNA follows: TGTGCCTGGAGTGAAGACAGGGGGCGCTTCTATTATGGCTACACCTTC.

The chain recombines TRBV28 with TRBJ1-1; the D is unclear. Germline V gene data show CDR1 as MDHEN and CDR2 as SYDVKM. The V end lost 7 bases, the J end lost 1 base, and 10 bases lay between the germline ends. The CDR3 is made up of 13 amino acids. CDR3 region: CASIARRNTEAFF. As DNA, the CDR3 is TGTGCCAGCATCGCTCGCCGGAACACTGAAGCTTTCTTT.

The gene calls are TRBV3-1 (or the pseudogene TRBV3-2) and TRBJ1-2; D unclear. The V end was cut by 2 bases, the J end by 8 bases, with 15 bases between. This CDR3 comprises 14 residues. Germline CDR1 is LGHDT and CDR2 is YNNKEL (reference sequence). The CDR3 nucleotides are TGTGCCAGCAGCCAATTGGACGTCGCGGGGGGCTACACCTTC. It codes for CASSQLDVAGGYTF.